The T cell receptor (beta chain) under discussion was sequenced for a study of shared clonotypes between healthy human individuals. The CDR3 consists of 13 residues. Per the germline V gene, CDR1 is SGHVS and CDR2 is FQNEAQ. The V end lost 5 bases, the J end lost 9 bases, and 17 bases lay between the germline ends. Authors' analysis steps: ImmunoSEQ output held junction-only sequences without quality scores, so filtering differed. Profiled with immunoSEQ multiplex PCR; TCRdb holds only in-frame clones, not every one. V and J calls and clone size follow that table, whereas D and trimming were derived from the DNA. This table holds about 680,000 clones, roughly nine tenths found once. Comments on this clone: Its antigen is still unknown.

Naivety among CD8 cells was defined by CD45RO negativity and positive CCR7 selection, thereby excluding terminally differentiated effector memory CD45RA+ cells. Regarding the study as a whole: Sampling was confined to blood; repertoires within tissues likely differ. It was expected that sequencing depth would affect clonotype sharing among donors.

The sequencing sample was made of naive CD8+ T cells sorted from blood. This receptor was taken from a man aged 25-45 years in good health. The rearrangement links TRBV7-8 to TRBJ2-7; D perhaps matches TRBD1 (6 bases). CDR3 nucleotide sequence: TGTGCCAGCAGCCGAATCCAGGGGCTAGGGCAGTACTTC. Translated: CASSRIQGLGQYF.